Below, 10 T cell receptor beta chains from the same sample are listed, as sequenced in a study of regulatory T cells in long-lasting Graves disease. Sequencing libraries for TCR beta were prepared with iRepertoire HTBI primers and Arm-PCR of CDR3 regions. TCRdb called the multiplex PCR reads again in MiXCR, with one record for every CDR3 protein. The sample has around 420,000 distinct CDR3 sequences; around a sixth are singletons. Time point meaning: newly diagnosed GD, antithyroid drugs for less than 3 months. After RNA was extracted from PBMCs, the TCR library was made from it. Material: peripheral blood mononuclear cells (PBMCs), obtained at new diagnosis, from a patient treated with antithyroid drugs. The receptors come from a female donor with Graves disease.

As concerns this clonotype: This likely comes from a read error, as the CDR3 has no conserved phenylalanine or tryptophan at its end. V and J are TRBV27 and TRBJ1-1; no clear D. This CDR3 is built from 13 residues. V was pared by 2 bases and J by 0 bases, with 4 bases between. Germline values: CDR1 MNHEY, CDR2 SMNVEV (reference sequence). CDR3 amino acids: CASSLGMNTEAFS. CDR3 nucleotides: TGTGCCAGCAGTTTAGGCATGAACACTGAAGCTTTCTCT.

This clonotype has ten or more counts. The chain joins TRBV27 to TRBJ1-2; weak D call: TRBD1 (5 bases). Germline CDR1 MNHEY, CDR2 SMNVEV (reference sequence). This CDR3 is built from 15 residues. Trimming pared 6 bases from V and 0 bases from J, leaving 14 bases between. CDR3 nucleotide sequence: TGTGCCAGCAGCCCCGGGGCAGGTGCTAACTATGGCTACACCTTC. The encoded protein is CASSPGAGANYGYTF.

The J gene is TRBJ1-1, the V gene TRBV7-6; D is perhaps TRBD1 (5 bases). Germline lookup yields CDR1 SGHVS and CDR2 FNYEAQ. This CDR3 has 14 residues. The V gene lost 0 bases and the J gene lost 6 bases, with 11 bases spanning the gap. CDR3: CASSLAGWGSEAFF. The CDR3 coding sequence is TGTGCCAGCAGCTTAGCGGGATGGGGGTCTGAAGCTTTCTTT.

The genes are TRBV28 and TRBJ2-3; D is unresolved. Germline CDR1 MDHEN, CDR2 SYDVKM. The V end was cut by 8 bases, the J end by 5 bases, with 11 bases between. The CDR3 consists of 12 residues. In nucleotides, the CDR3 is TGTGCCAGCTTTACGTCTGGAGATACGCAGTATTTT. It translates to CASFTSGDTQYF.

This chain uses TRBV2 with TRBJ2-5; the D gene is possibly TRBD1 (6 bases). V was trimmed by 6 bases and J by 2 bases, leaving 16 bases between them. From germline, CDR1 is SNHLY and CDR2 FYNNEI. This CDR3 is built from 15 residues. The CDR3: CASSAQGAWQETQYF. CDR3 coding DNA: TGTGCCAGCAGCGCACAGGGAGCGTGGCAAGAGACCCAGTACTTC.

This clonotype was counted at least ten times. The V gene is TRBV7-9, the J gene TRBJ1-1, with D unresolved. CDR3 length: 15 residues. V was clipped by 2 bases and J by 0 bases, with 10 bases between them. The germline gives CDR1 SEHNR, CDR2 FQNEAQ (reference sequence). CDR3 loop: CASSLNLGMNTEAFF. CDR3 bases: TGTGCCAGCAGCTTAAACTTGGGGATGAACACTGAAGCTTTCTTT.

In its sample, this clonotype was seen many times. The CDR3 coding sequence is TGCAGTGCTAGAGATCAACAGGGAGCTACTAACTATGGCTACACCTTC. Its protein is CSARDQQGATNYGYTF. V is TRBV20-1 and J is TRBJ1-2; possibly TRBD1 for D (6 bases). The CDR3 is made up of 16 amino acids. V was cut by 0 bases and J by 0 bases, with 14 bases left in between. Germline assignment: CDR1 DFQATT and CDR2 SNEGSKA (reference sequence).

This clonotype has more than one count but fewer than ten. The chain has TRBV19 and TRBJ1-5, with a tentative D call TRBD1 (5 bases). The V gene lost 4 bases and the J gene lost 3 bases, with 13 bases spanning the gap. CDR1 and CDR2 (germline): LNHDA, SQIVND (reference sequence). The CDR3 loop spans 15 amino acids. The CDR3 coding sequence is TGTGCCAGTAGTACTATCCGGGGGGTCAATCAGCCCCAGCATTTT. Protein product: CASSTIRGVNQPQHF. The full variable domain, its missing parts supplied by reference TRBV19 and TRBJ1-5, is DGGITQSPKYLFRKEGQNVTLSCEQNLNHDAMYWYRQDPGQGLRLIYYSQIVNDFQKGDIAEGYSVSREKKESFPLTVTSAQKNPTAFYLCASSTIRGVNQPQHFGDGTRLSIL.

This clonotype was seen at least ten times. J is TRBJ2-1 and V is TRBV5-6; D might be TRBD1 (5 bases). Trimming took off 4 bases at V and 1 base at J, with 9 bases between the two ends. The CDR3 is made up of 14 amino acids. Germline-derived CDR1 and CDR2 are SGHDT and YYEEEE. The DNA of the CDR3 is TGTGCCAGCAGCCAGGGTTATTCCTACAATGAGCAGTTCTTC. This gives the protein CASSQGYSYNEQFF.

Many counts were recorded for this clonotype. The chain employs TRBV20-1 and TRBJ1-5; 7 nucleotides line up with TRBD1. This CDR3 has 17 residues. V lost 0 bases to trimming and J lost 7 bases; unmatched junction nucleotides: 15. Germline V gene lookup returns CDR1 DFQATT and CDR2 SNEGSKA (reference sequence). CDR3 protein: CSARDTGDPHPGQPQHF. For the CDR3, the DNA is TGCAGTGCTAGAGACACAGGGGACCCCCACCCCGGCCAGCCCCAGCATTTT.